This T cell receptor (beta chain) was sequenced in a study of OX40 agonist ivuxolimab in advanced cancers. Some clones are missing from TCRdb's copy, which holds only in-frame ones; the method was immunoSEQ multiplex PCR. The sample shows about 28,000 clones, around four fifths of them seen only once. Germline V lookup: CDR1 SNHLY, CDR2 FYNNEI. The CDR3 is 15 amino acids. V trimming: 7 bases; J trimming: 7 bases; junction bases outside the gene matches: 10. The sequencing here drew on CD4+ or CD8+ T cells sorted from blood, taken in a trial of the OX40 agonist ivuxolimab. The genes are TRBV2 and TRBJ1-5, with 10 bases lining up with TRBD1. This TCR came from an adult with an advanced solid tumor such as melanoma, head and neck, liver or kidney cancer. CDR3 coding DNA: TGTGCCAGCACCCCGACAGGGGGCGCAGGGCAGCCCCAGCATTTT. Translating it yields CASTPTGGAGQPQHF.